This entry describes one TCR beta chain. Its antigen is currently not known. Per-base quality was not reported, and no clone a single base away is much larger than it. In Seattle, one collaborating source enrolled patients while the infection was active and tracked those patients longitudinally over the course of disease. Whole blood was collected in K2EDTA tubes by collaborating institutions according to the institutions' own protocols. For TCRbeta analysis, collaborators shipped samples as frozen whole blood, isolated PBMCs, or DNA extracted from either of those sample types. TCRbeta CDR3 regions were amplified from genomic DNA by means of the immunoSEQ Assay, a bias-controlled multiplex PCR. As for the original processing: Within the assay, amplification of reference gene primers was used to estimate how many nucleated cells each sample contained. To quantify the absolute abundance of each unique TCRbeta CDR3 rearrangement, sequence reads were collapsed and filtered. For each sample, productive Simpson clonality was calculated by taking the square root of Simpson's diversity index across productive rearrangements. In its TCRdb copy, this immuneACCESS table keeps in-frame sequences only and misses some clones. Where compared with another copy, unresolved V genes explain less than half of these, and the others have no known cause. V and J calls and clone size are as listed in that table; D and trimming were resolved from the DNA. This sample holds 400,000 to 450,000 clones; over 75% were observed only once. The ten largest clones take up about 1.6% of the sample.

These data belong to a study of blood T cell repertoires in COVID-19 (dated by TCRdb to the early 2020s). With regard to the full study: Samples from collaborators originated in the United States, Italy and Spain and spanned both the acute and convalescent phases of COVID-19. The prospective study material was composed of cDNA or gDNA derived from T cells, B-cell-depleted T cells, or PBMCs. Subjects who had been exposed to COVID-19, were actively infected with it, or had recovered from it provided the deeply sampled blood TCRbeta repertoires that made up the dataset. The repertoires were released in a freely available public database meant as a resource for research on the immune response to SARS-CoV-2. The samples were drawn from the first 160 participants of the ongoing ImmuneRACE study and from under 1,500 subjects provided by 6 global collaborators. Sample metadata almost always included a de-identified subject ID, COVID-19 status, age in years and sex. HLA class I and class II types, where available, came from metadata supplied by the sample provider rather than from assay-based typing. The paper's findings and limits, for the study overall: The amount of clinical and demographic metadata varied by source and participant and was provided uncurated.

From its cysteine to its phenylalanine, the CDR3 spans 12 amino acids. Just CDR3 DNA is preserved here, 36 bases in frame from base 1. The junction shows trimming of 7 bases on V and 10 bases on J, and the gene matches do not reach 9 bases of it. In the germline V gene, CDR1 corresponds to MDHEN and CDR2 to SYDVKM. Sequenced sample: peripheral blood. In this chain, TRBV28 is recombined with TRBJ1-1; TRBD1 agrees with 7 junctional bases. This receptor was taken from a woman aged 40 to 55 with COVID-19, enrolled during active disease. The CDR3 amino acid sequence is: CASTETPGGAFF. At the DNA level, the sequence is TGTGCCAGCACCGAAACCCCAGGGGGAGCTTTCTTT.